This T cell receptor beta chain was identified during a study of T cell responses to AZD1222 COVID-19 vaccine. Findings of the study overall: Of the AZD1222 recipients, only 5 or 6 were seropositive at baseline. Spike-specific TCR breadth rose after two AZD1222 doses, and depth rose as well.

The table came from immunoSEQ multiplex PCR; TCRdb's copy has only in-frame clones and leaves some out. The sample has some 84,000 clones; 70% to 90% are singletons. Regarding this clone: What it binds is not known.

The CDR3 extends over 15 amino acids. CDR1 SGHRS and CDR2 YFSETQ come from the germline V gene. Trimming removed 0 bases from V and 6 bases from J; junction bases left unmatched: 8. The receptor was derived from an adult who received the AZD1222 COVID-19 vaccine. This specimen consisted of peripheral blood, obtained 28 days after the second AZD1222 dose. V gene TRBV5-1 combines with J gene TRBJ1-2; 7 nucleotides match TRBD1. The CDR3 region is CASSLGPYQGDGYTF. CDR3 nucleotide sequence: TGCGCCAGCAGCTTGGGGCCCTATCAGGGGGATGGCTACACCTTC.